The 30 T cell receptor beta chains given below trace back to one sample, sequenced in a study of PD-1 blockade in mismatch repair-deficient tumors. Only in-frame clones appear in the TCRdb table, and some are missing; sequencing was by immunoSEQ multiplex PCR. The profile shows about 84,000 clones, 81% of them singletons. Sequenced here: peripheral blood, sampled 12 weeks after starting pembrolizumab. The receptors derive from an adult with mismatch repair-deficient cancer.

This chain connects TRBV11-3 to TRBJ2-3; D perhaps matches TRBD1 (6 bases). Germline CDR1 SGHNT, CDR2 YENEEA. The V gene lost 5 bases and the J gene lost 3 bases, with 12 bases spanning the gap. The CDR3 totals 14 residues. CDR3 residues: CASSPTGSTDTQYF. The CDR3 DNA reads TGTGCCAGCAGCCCGACAGGTTCTACAGATACGCAGTATTTT. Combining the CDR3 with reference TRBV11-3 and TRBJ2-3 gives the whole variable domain EAGVVQSPRYKIIEKKQPVAFWCNPISGHNTLYWYLQNLGQGPELLIRYENEEAVDDSQLPKDRFSAERLKGVDSTLKIQPAELGDSAVYLCASSPTGSTDTQYFGPGTRLTVL.

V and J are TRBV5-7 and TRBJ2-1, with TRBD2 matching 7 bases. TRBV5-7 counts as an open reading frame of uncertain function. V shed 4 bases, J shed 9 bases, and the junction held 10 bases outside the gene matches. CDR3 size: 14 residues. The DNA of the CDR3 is TGTGCCAGCAGCGTCAGCGGGAACGGTATTGAGCAGTTCTTC. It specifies CASSVSGNGIEQFF.

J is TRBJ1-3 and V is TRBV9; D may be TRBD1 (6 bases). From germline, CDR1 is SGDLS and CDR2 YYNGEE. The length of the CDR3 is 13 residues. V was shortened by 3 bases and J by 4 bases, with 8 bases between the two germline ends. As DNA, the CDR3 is TGTGCCAGCAGCGAAGGACAGGGAAACACCATATATTTT. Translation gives CASSEGQGNTIYF.

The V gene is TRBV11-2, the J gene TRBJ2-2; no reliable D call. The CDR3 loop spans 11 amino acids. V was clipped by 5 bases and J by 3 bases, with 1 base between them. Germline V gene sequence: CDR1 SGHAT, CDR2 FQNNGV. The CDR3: CASSDTGELFF. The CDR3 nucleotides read TGTGCCAGCAGCGACACCGGGGAGCTGTTTTTT.

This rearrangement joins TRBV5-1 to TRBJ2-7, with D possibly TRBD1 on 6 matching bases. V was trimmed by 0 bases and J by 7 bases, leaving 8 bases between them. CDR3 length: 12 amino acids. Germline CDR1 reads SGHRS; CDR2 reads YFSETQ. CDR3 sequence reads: CASSLGGTEQYF. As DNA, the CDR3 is TGCGCCAGCAGCTTGGGGGGGACAGAGCAGTACTTC.

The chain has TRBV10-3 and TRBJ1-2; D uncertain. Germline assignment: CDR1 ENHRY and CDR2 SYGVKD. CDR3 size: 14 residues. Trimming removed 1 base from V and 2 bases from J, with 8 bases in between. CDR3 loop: CAISELDQNYGYTF. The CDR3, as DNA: TGTGCCATCAGTGAGTTGGACCAAAACTATGGCTACACCTTC.

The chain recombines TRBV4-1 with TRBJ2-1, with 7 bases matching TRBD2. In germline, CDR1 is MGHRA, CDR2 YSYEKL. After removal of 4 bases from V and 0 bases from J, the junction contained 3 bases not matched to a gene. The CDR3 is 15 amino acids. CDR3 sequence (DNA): TGCGCCAGCAGCCCAGCGGGGAGCTCCTACAATGAGCAGTTCTTC. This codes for CASSPAGSSYNEQFF.

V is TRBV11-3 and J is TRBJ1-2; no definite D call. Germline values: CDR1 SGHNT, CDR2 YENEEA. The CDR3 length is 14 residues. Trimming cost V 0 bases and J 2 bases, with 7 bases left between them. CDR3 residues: CASSLESGNYGYTF. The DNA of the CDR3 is TGTGCCAGCAGCTTAGAGTCCGGGAACTATGGCTACACCTTC.

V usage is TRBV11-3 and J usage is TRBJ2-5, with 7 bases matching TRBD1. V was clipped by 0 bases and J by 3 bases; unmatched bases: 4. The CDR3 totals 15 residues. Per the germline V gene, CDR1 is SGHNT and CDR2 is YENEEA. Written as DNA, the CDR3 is TGTGCCAGCAGCTTAGATAGCACAGGGGAAGAGACCCAGTACTTC. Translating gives CASSLDSTGEETQYF.

The CDR3 bases are TGTGCCAGCAGTTTAATTTTCGGGGGTAGCCCCATATATGGCTACACCTTC. Amino acid sequence: CASSLIFGGSPIYGYTF. The chain uses TRBV27 and TRBJ1-2, with D maybe TRBD1 (5 bases). The germline V and J ends were trimmed by 2 bases and 5 bases, with 21 bases remaining between them. The CDR3 covers 17 residues. Germline V gene data show CDR1 as MNHEY and CDR2 as SMNVEV (reference sequence).

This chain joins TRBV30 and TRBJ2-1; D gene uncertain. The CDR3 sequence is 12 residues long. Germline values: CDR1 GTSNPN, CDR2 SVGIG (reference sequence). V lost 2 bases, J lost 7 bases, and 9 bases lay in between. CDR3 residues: CAWSTGANEQFF. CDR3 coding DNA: TGTGCCTGGAGTACCGGTGCGAATGAGCAGTTCTTC.

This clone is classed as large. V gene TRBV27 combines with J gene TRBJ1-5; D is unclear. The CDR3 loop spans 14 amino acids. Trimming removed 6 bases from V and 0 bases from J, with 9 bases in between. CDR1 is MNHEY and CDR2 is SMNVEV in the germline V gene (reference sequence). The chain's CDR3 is CASRAQSSNQPQHF. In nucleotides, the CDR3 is TGTGCCAGCAGGGCCCAGAGTAGCAATCAGCCCCAGCATTTT.

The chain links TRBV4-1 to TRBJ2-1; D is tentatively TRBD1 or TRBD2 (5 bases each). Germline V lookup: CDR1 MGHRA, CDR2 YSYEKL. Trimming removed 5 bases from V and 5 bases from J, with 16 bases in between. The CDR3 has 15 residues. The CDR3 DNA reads TGCGCCAGCAGCGAGACCTGGGGGAAGAACAATGAGCAGTTCTTC. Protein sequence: CASSETWGKNNEQFF.

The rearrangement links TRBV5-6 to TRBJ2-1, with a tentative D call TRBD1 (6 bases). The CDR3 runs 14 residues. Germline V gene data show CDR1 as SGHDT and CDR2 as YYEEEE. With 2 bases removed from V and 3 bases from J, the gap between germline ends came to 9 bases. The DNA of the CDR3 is TGTGCCAGCAGCTTCCGGGACATCTACAATGAGCAGTTCTTC. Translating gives CASSFRDIYNEQFF.

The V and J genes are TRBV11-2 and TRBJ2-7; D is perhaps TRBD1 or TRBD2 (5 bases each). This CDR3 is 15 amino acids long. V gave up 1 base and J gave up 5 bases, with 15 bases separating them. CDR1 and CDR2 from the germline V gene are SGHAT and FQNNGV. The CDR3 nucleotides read TGTGCCAGCAGCTTAGGGGGGTGGGGGTCCCACGAGCAGTACTTC. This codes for CASSLGGWGSHEQYF.

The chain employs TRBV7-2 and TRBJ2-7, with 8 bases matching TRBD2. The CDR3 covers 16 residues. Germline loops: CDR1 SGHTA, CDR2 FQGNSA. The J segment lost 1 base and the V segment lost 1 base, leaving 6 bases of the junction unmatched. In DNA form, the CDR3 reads TGTGCCAGCAGCTTAGGAGGCGGGAGGCCTTCCTACGAGCAGTACTTC. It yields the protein CASSLGGGRPSYEQYF.

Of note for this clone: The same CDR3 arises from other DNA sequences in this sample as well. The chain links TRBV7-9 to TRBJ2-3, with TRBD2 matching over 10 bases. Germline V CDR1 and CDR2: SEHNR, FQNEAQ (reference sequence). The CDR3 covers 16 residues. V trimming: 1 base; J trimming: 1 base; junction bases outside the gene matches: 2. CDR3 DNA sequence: TGTGCCAGCAGCTTAGGAACTAGCGGGGGCACAGATACGCAGTATTTT. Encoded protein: CASSLGTSGGTDTQYF.

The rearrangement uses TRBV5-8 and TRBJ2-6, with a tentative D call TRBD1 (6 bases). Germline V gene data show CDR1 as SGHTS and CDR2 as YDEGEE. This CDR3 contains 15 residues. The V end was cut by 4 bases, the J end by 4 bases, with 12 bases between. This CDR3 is CASSEGESGANVLTF. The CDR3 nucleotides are TGTGCCAGCAGCGAGGGGGAATCGGGGGCCAACGTCCTGACTTTC.

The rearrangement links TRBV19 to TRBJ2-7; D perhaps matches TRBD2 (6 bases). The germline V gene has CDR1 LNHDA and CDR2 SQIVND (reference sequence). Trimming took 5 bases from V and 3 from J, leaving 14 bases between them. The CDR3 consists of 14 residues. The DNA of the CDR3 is TGTGCCAGTAGTTCGGGGACTTTACTCTACGAGCAGTACTTC. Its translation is CASSSGTLLYEQYF.

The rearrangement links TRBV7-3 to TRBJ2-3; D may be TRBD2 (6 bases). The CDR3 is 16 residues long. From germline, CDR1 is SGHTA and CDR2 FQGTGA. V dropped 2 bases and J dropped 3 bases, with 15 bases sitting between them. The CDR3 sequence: CASSLGARGPTDTQYF. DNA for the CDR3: TGTGCCAGCAGCTTAGGGGCGCGGGGTCCAACAGATACGCAGTATTTT.

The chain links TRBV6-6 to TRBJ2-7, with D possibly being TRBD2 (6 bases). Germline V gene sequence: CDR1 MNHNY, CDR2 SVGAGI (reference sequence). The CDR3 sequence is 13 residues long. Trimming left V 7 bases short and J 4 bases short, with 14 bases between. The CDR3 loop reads CASMRDGAYEQYF. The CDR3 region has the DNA TGTGCCAGCATGCGGGATGGTGCATACGAGCAGTACTTC.

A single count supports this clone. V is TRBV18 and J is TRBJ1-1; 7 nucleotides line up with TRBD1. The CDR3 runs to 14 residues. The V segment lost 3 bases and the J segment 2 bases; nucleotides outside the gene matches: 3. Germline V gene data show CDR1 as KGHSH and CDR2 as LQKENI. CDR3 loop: CASSPGQINTEAFF. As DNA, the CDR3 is TGTGCCAGCTCACCGGGACAGATAAACACTGAAGCTTTCTTT.

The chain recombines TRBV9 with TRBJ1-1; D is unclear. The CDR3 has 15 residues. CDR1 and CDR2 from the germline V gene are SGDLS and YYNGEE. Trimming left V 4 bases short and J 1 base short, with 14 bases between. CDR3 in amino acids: CASSPRGYGNTEAFF. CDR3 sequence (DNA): TGTGCCAGCAGCCCCCGGGGTTACGGGAACACTGAAGCTTTCTTT.

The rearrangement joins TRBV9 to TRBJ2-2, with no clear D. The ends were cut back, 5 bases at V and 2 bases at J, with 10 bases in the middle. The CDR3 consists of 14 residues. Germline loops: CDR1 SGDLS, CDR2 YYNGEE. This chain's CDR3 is CASRTYDNTGELFF. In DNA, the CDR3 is TGTGCCAGCAGAACATACGACAACACCGGGGAGCTGTTTTTT.

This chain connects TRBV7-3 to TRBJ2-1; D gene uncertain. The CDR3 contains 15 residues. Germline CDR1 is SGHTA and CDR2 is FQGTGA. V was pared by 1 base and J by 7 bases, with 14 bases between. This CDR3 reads CASSLMSGRTNEQFF. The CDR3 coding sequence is TGTGCCAGCAGCTTAATGTCCGGACGAACGAATGAGCAGTTCTTC. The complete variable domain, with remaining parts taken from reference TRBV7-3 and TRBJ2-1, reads GAGVSQTPSNKVTEKGKYVELRCDPISGHTALYWYRQSLGQGPEFLIYFQGTGAADDSGLPNDRFFAVRPEGSVSTLKIQRTERGDSAVYLCASSLMSGRTNEQFFGPGTRLTVL.

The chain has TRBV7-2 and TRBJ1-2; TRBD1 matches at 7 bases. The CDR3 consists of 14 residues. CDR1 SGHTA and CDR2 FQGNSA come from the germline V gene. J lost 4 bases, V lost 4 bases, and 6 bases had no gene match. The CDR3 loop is CASSSGQLLYGYTF. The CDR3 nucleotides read TGTGCCAGCAGCTCGGGACAGCTTCTCTATGGCTACACCTTC. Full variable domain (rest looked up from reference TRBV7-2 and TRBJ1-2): GAGVSQSPSNKVTEKGKDVELRCDPISGHTALYWYRQSLGQGLEFLIYFQGNSAPDKSGLPSDRFSAERTGGSVSTLTIQRTQQEDSAVYLCASSSGQLLYGYTFGSGTRLTVV.

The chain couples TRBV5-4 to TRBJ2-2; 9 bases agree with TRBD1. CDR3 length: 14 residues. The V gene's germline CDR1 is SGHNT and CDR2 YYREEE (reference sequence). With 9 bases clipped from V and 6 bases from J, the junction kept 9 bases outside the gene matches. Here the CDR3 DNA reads TGTGCCACCAAATCCGGGACAGGGCCCGGGGAGCTGTTTTTT. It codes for CATKSGTGPGELFF.

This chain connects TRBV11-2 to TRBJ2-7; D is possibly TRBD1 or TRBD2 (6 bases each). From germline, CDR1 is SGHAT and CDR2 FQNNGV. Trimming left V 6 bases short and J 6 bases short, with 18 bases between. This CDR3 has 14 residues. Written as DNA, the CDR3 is TGTGCCAGCAGTCCCATGGGGGGCCAGGGCGAGCAGTACTTC. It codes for CASSPMGGQGEQYF.

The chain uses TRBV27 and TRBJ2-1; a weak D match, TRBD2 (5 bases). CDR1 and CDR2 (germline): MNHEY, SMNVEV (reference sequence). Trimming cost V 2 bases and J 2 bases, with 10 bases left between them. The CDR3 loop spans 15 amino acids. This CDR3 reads CASSLGRDPYNEQFF. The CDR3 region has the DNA TGTGCCAGCAGTTTAGGGAGAGACCCCTACAATGAGCAGTTCTTC.

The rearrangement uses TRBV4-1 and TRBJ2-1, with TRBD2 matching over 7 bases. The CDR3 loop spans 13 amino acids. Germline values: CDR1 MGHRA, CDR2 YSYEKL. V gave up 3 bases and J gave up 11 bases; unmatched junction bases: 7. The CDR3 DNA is TGCGCCAGCAGCCAGGTGCTAGCGGCCCAGCAGTTCTTC. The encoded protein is CASSQVLAAQQFF.